This T cell receptor beta chain was retrieved from a study of OX40 agonist ivuxolimab in advanced cancers. Study in general: Patients were dosed intravenously with ivuxolimab at 0.01 to 10 mg/kg every 2 weeks. Partial responses occurred in three patients (one hepatocellular carcinoma, two cutaneous melanoma).

Only in-frame clones appear in the TCRdb table, and some are missing; sequencing was by immunoSEQ multiplex PCR. Counted here are about 26,000 clones, more than 80% occurring once; the ten biggest clones make up 34%. About this clone itself: The antigen remains unidentified.

Overall study results and limits: There were, on average, more expanded clones in CD8+ T cells than in CD4+.

The CDR3 runs to 19 residues. V was clipped by 3 bases and J by 0 bases; unmatched bases: 10. The germline CDR1 and CDR2 sequences are WNHNN and SYGVQD (reference sequence). This material consisted of CD4+ or CD8+ T cells sorted from blood, taken in a trial of the OX40 agonist ivuxolimab. The sequence was obtained from an adult with an advanced solid tumor such as melanoma, head and neck, liver or kidney cancer. This chain uses TRBV10-1 with TRBJ2-1; 11 bases are a match to TRBD2. In DNA, the CDR3 is TGCGCCAGCAGTGACGGAGCACTAGCGGGAGCGGGCTCCTACAATGAGCAGTTCTTC. Protein: CASSDGALAGAGSYNEQFF.